Given below is one TCR beta chain in context. Antigen specificity is unknown. These data belong to a study of cytotoxic CD8 clonotypes in ibrutinib-treated CLL. Study-wide background: Response samples were obtained once patients had received a median around twelve months of treatment, range 6 to 36. Study-wide results and limits: The public clonotypes identified were infrequent and showed contraction or stability on treatment.

Germline loops: CDR1 GTSNPN, CDR2 SVGIG (reference sequence). This CDR3 comprises 14 residues. Trimming removed 2 bases at V and 6 bases at J, with 15 bases between. Method: immunoSEQ multiplex PCR; TCRdb's copy keeps in-frame clones and lacks some. This table has about 140,000 clones, over 75% appearing once. Source: PBMCs, taken after 36 months of ibrutinib treatment. This sequence joins TRBV30 and TRBJ2-3; D uncertain. The TCR comes from a human donor with chronic lymphocytic leukemia. Here the CDR3 reads CAWSSIQGTDTQYF. CDR3 sequence (DNA): TGTGCCTGGAGTTCGATCCAAGGTACCGATACGCAGTATTTT.